This T cell receptor (beta chain) was recovered during a study of shared clonotypes between healthy human individuals. Repertoires were generated with immunoSEQ multiplex PCR, while TCRdb's copy carries only in-frame clones and drops some. This table holds some 630,000 clones, 95% to 96% found once. The study, taken as a whole, reports: Sorted-subset samples were not fully sequenced, rarefaction indicated.

CD45RO-negative, CCR7-positively selected cells formed the naive CD8 fraction, excluding terminally differentiated effector memory CD45RA+ cells. Worth noting for this clone: Its target is unknown.

Trimming removed 5 bases from V and 7 bases from J, with 17 bases in between. This CDR3 has 14 residues. CDR1 is MNHEY and CDR2 is SMNVEV in the germline V gene (reference sequence). Sequencing was performed on naive CD8+ T cells sorted from blood. The sequence was obtained from a woman in her thirties in good health. This rearrangement joins TRBV27 to TRBJ1-2, with a weak D call TRBD1 (5 bases). CDR3 in amino acids: CASSPTTVMGGYTF. The CDR3, as DNA: TGTGCCAGCAGTCCCACGACAGTTATGGGTGGCTACACCTTC.